A selection of T cell receptor beta chains follows, all from one sample in a study of shared clonotypes between healthy human individuals. Clones were read by immunoSEQ multiplex PCR, and TCRdb kept only the in-frame ones, dropping some. The profile covers 150,000 to 200,000 clones, with roughly 93% appearing a single time and around 0.072% taken by the ten largest. Sequencing was performed on naive CD4+ T cells sorted from blood. The receptors shown here come from a woman in her twenties or thirties in good health. CDR3s include the opening cysteine and the closing phenylalanine or tryptophan.

j_call: TRBJ1-1
v_call: TRBV7-9
cdr3_length: 12
cdr3_aa: CASSTAQGKAFF

j_call: TRBJ1-4
v_call: TRBV19
cdr3_length: 17
cdr3_aa: CASSRKNLQGANEKLFF

j_call: TRBJ2-2
v_call: TRBV7-8
cdr3_length: 17
cdr3_aa: CASSLGRTSGNTGELFF

j_call: TRBJ1-1
v_call: TRBV6-5
cdr3_length: 13
cdr3_aa: CASSYGGRTEAFF

j_call: .
v_call: TRBV9
cdr3_length: 14
cdr3_aa: CASSVAGLAGEQYF

j_call: TRBJ2-7
v_call: TRBV28
cdr3_length: 13
cdr3_aa: CASSAPGTYEQYF

j_call: TRBJ2-7
v_call: TRBV7-9
cdr3_length: 15
cdr3_aa: CASSATGTASYEQYF

j_call: .
v_call: TRBV19
cdr3_length: 13
cdr3_aa: CASSPGETYEQYF

j_call: TRBJ2-5
v_call: TRBV4-1
cdr3_length: 17
cdr3_aa: CASSQASGSGGQETQYF

j_call: TRBJ2-2
v_call: TRBV10-3
cdr3_length: 12
cdr3_aa: CAIRGNTGELFF

j_call: TRBJ2-7
v_call: TRBV5-1
cdr3_length: 14
cdr3_aa: CASSTGTGGVEQYF

j_call: TRBJ2-2
v_call: TRBV7-3
cdr3_length: 14
cdr3_aa: CASSSAGNTGELFF

j_call: TRBJ1-1
v_call: TRBV28
cdr3_length: 14
cdr3_aa: CASSRGGAGTEAFF

j_call: TRBJ1-1
v_call: TRBV4-2
cdr3_length: 16
cdr3_aa: CASSPRSDRGNTEAFF

j_call: TRBJ2-2
v_call: TRBV5-4
cdr3_length: 16
cdr3_aa: CASSLVLAANTGELFF

j_call: TRBJ2-5
v_call: TRBV18
cdr3_length: 16
cdr3_aa: CASSPFDRGHGETQYF

j_call: TRBJ2-1
v_call: TRBV13
cdr3_length: 16
cdr3_aa: CASSPWTSGSYNEQFF

j_call: TRBJ2-2
v_call: TRBV18
cdr3_length: 15
cdr3_aa: CASSPKAGTTGELFF

j_call: TRBJ2-7
v_call: TRBV5-1
cdr3_length: 14
cdr3_aa: CASSLVAGSYEQYF

j_call: TRBJ2-7
v_call: TRBV9
cdr3_length: 15
cdr3_aa: CASSVGFGSSYEQYF

j_call: TRBJ2-7
v_call: TRBV6-5
cdr3_length: 16
cdr3_aa: CASSYSGTGGSWEQYF

j_call: TRBJ1-3
v_call: TRBV19
cdr3_length: 12
cdr3_aa: CATRGGGNTIYF

j_call: .
v_call: TRBV5-1
cdr3_length: 14
cdr3_aa: CASSRDRDTYEQYF

j_call: TRBJ2-3
v_call: TRBV19
cdr3_length: 15
cdr3_aa: CASSMTSGGTDTQYF

j_call: TRBJ2-2
v_call: TRBV7-9
cdr3_length: 15
cdr3_aa: CASSTRGQGTGELFF

j_call: TRBJ2-1
v_call: TRBV27
cdr3_length: 15
cdr3_aa: CASSPWSSGSNEQFF

j_call: TRBJ1-1
v_call: TRBV5-1
cdr3_length: 16
cdr3_aa: CASSLVTGGGVTEAFF

j_call: TRBJ2-7
v_call: TRBV18
cdr3_length: 12
cdr3_aa: CASSPALFEQYF

j_call: TRBJ1-2
v_call: TRBV27
cdr3_length: 13
cdr3_aa: CASSSTGDKGYTF

j_call: TRBJ1-2
v_call: TRBV4-1
cdr3_length: 16
cdr3_aa: CASSQVWQGRLYGYTF

j_call: TRBJ2-2
v_call: TRBV18
cdr3_length: 16
cdr3_aa: CASSLQGPSNTGELFF

j_call: TRBJ2-7
v_call: TRBV4-2
cdr3_length: 16
cdr3_aa: CASSQEGSTPSYEQYF

j_call: TRBJ2-7
v_call: TRBV18
cdr3_length: 17
cdr3_aa: CASSPLRAGQGAYEQYF

j_call: TRBJ2-1
v_call: TRBV2
cdr3_length: 12
cdr3_aa: CASSVLYNEQFF

j_call: .
v_call: TRBV28
cdr3_length: 17
cdr3_aa: CASKNPLPGHLAYEQYF

j_call: TRBJ2-7
v_call: TRBV7-9
cdr3_length: 16
cdr3_aa: CASSLAPLSRADEQYF

j_call: TRBJ2-7
v_call: TRBV5-4
cdr3_length: 16
cdr3_aa: CASSRTLAGGPYEQYF

j_call: TRBJ2-7
v_call: TRBV6-5
cdr3_length: 15
cdr3_aa: CASSYSRDPSYEQYF

j_call: TRBJ2-7
v_call: TRBV2
cdr3_length: 14
cdr3_aa: CASNVRGMWSEQYF

j_call: TRBJ1-3
v_call: TRBV10-3
cdr3_length: 14
cdr3_aa: CANRDPFSGNTIYF

j_call: TRBJ2-7
v_call: TRBV28
cdr3_length: 13
cdr3_aa: CATSGQGTYEQYF

j_call: TRBJ2-7
v_call: TRBV11-3
cdr3_length: 15
cdr3_aa: CASSSGGTGSYEQYF

j_call: TRBJ1-3
v_call: TRBV6-5
cdr3_length: 12
cdr3_aa: CASMSSGNTIYF

j_call: TRBJ2-7
v_call: TRBV6-1
cdr3_length: 15
cdr3_aa: CASSEPGLAEHEQYF

j_call: TRBJ2-7
v_call: TRBV27
cdr3_length: 18
cdr3_aa: CASSSYGTDKIPSYEQYF

j_call: TRBJ2-1
v_call: TRBV6-5
cdr3_length: 12
cdr3_aa: CASSYLAGEQFF

j_call: .
v_call: TRBV6-5
cdr3_length: 14
cdr3_aa: CASSYRDSAYEQYF

j_call: TRBJ2-7
v_call: TRBV2
cdr3_length: 13
cdr3_aa: CASGPISPYEQYF

j_call: TRBJ2-7
v_call: TRBV11-2
cdr3_length: 13
cdr3_aa: CASSRTFSYEQYF